At least ten counts were recorded for the clone carrying this TCR beta chain. This specimen belongs to a study of T-cell reconstitution after alpha-beta-depleted transplantation in children. The TCRbeta library was prepared with unique molecular identifiers. Each CDR3 protein is one row after TCRdb ran MiXCR on the PCR reads. Of tens of thousands of distinct CDR3 sequences in the sample, approximately 10% were seen once. Germline CDR1 is DFQATT and CDR2 is SNEGSKA (reference sequence). The CDR3 contains 16 residues. V lost 2 bases to trimming and J lost 1 base, with 17 bases between them. The clonotype originates from a human donor who donated a stem cell graft to a child with chronic granulomatous disease. Material: PBMCs from the stem cell graft donor, obtained from the stem cell graft. The rearrangement joins TRBV20-1 to TRBJ1-1; a possible D gene is TRBD1 (5 bases). CDR3 bases: TGCAGTGCTAGACCAATCGGGGGGGGATGGAACACTGAAGCTTTCTTT. It encodes CSARPIGGGWNTEAFF.